Below, one T cell receptor (beta chain) is given with its context. The sample is drawn from a study of blood T cell repertoires in COVID-19. Study summary: Both acute and convalescent COVID-19 samples were obtained from the United States, Italy and Spain.

Looked up from germline, CDR1 is SGDLS and CDR2 is YYNGEE. There are 15 residues in the CDR3. V was clipped by 2 bases and J by 8 bases; unmatched bases: 6. Data came from immunoSEQ multiplex PCR; TCRdb stores just in-frame clones and leaves some out. The sample consists of just under 80,000 clones, roughly 80% of them appearing once. The origin of this receptor is a woman aged 70-85 years with acute or convalescent COVID-19. Sequencing was done on a sample of peripheral blood. The chain carries TRBV9 and TRBJ2-1, with TRBD2 matching 11 bases. The CDR3 DNA sequence: TGTGCCAGCAGCGTCGGGACTAGCGGTTGGGATGAGCAGTTCTTC. Translated, it gives CASSVGTSGWDEQFF. Using reference TRBV9 and TRBJ2-1 for the parts outside the CDR3, the full variable domain is DSGVTQTPKHLITATGQRVTLRCSPRSGDLSVYWYQQSLDQGLQFLIQYYNGEERAKGNILERFSAQQFPDLHSELNLSSLELGDSALYFCASSVGTSGWDEQFFGPGTRLTVL.